The entry below gives a single T cell receptor (beta chain) sequence along with its context. This sample was taken from a study of blood T cell repertoires in COVID-19. Study details: COVID-19 samples collected from the United States, Italy and Spain covered acute and convalescent phases. PBMCs, B-cell-depleted T cells, or T cells were the source of the cDNA or gDNA that made up the material.

Trimming shortened V by 4 bases and J by 2 bases, and 13 bases separated the two germline ends. The CDR3 consists of 14 residues. Germline V CDR1 and CDR2: SGDLS, YYNGEE. How the authors handled the data: Amplification of reference gene primers provided the estimated nucleated cell counts. Here immunoSEQ multiplex PCR was the method, and the copy in TCRdb shows in-frame clones only, minus some. The V and J calls and clone size are taken from that table; D and trimming were inferred from the DNA. The data hold under 85,000 clones, with approximately 80% observed a single time. The genes are TRBV9 and TRBJ2-7; TRBD1 is a possible D gene (6 bases). Sequenced input: peripheral blood. The sequence came from a man between 60 and 70 years old with active or convalescent COVID-19. The chain's CDR3 is CASSPWTATYEQYF. The CDR3 bases are TGTGCCAGCAGCCCATGGACAGCCACCTACGAGCAGTACTTC.